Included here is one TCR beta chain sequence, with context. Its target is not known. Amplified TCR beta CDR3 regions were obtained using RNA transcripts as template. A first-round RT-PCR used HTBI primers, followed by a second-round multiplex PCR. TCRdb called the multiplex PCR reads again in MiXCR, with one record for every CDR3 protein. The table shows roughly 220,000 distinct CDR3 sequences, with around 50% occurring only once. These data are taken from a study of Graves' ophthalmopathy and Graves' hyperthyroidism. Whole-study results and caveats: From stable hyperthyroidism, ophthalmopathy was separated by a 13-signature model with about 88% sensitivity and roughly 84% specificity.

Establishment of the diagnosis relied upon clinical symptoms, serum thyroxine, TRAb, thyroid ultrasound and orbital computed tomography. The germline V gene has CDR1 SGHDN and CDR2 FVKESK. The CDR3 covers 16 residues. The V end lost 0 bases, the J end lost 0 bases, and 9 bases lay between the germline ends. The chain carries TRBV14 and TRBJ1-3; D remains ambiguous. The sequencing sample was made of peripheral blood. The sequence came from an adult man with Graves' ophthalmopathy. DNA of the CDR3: TGTGCCAGCAGCCAAGATCCGACGAGCTCTGGAAACACCATATATTTT. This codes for CASSQDPTSSGNTIYF.